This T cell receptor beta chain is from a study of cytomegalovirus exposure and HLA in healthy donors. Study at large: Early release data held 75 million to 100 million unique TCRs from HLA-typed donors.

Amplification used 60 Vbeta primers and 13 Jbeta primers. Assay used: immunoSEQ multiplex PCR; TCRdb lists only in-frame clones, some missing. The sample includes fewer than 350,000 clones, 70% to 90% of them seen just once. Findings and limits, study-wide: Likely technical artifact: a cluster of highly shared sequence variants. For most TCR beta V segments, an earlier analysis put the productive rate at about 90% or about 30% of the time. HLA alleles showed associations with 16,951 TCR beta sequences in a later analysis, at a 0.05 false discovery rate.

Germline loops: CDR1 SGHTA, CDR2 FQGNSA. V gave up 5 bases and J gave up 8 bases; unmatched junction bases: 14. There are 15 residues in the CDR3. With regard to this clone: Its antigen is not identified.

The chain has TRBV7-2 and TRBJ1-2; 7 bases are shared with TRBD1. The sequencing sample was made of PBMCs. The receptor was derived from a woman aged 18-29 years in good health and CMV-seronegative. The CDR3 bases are TGTGCCAGCAGCCCTGCCCCCGGACAGGTTAAAGGCTACACCTTC. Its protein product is CASSPAPGQVKGYTF.